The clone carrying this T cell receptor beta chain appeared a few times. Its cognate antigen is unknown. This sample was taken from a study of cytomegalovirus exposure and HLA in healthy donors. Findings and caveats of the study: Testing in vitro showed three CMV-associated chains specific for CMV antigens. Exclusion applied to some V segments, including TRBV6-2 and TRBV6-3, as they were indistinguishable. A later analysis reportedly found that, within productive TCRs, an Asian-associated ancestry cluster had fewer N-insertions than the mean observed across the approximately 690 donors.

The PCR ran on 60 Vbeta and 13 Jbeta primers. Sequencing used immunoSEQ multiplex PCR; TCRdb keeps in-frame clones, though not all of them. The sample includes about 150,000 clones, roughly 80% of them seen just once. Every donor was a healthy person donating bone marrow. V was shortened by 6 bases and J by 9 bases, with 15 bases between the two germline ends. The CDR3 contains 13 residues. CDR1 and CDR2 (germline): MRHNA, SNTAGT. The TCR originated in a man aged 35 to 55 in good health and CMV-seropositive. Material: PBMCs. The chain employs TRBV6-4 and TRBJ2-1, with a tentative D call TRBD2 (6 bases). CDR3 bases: TGTGCCAGCAGCCCAATACTAGCCGGTGAGCAGTTCTTC. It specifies CASSPILAGEQFF.